These T cell receptor beta chains were read from a single sample in a study of control samples from healthy donors and cancer patients. The protocol was immunoSEQ multiplex PCR, while the TCRdb copy is restricted to in-frame clones and leaves out a portion. The sample has about 90,000 clones, approximately 93% seen once; the top ten hold about 1.5%. What was sequenced was blood. The source of these receptors is a woman aged 30 to 39 in good health. The CDR3 runs from the conserved cysteine through the conserved F or W. The D gene is left open where the match is weak. Rows give clone size only sometimes, using once, few, many, or a class for an expanded clone.

TRBD2,TRBJ2-7,TRBV12-5,-,CASGLTGTTKKQYF,TGTGCTAGTGGTTTGACGGGGACTACGAAAAAGCAGTACTTC
-,TRBJ2-3,TRBV5-1,-,CASSFSTDTQYF,TGCGCCAGCAGCTTTAGCACAGATACGCAGTATTTT
-,TRBJ1-1,TRBV30,once,CAWSVRVTEAFF,TGTGCCTGGAGTGTCAGGGTTACTGAAGCTTTCTTT
-,TRBJ1-1,TRBV6-5,-,CASSYWRGAEAFF,TGTGCCAGCAGTTACTGGAGAGGGGCTGAAGCTTTCTTT
-,TRBJ1-3,TRBV5-1,-,CASSLGDSGNTIYF,TGCGCCAGCAGCTTGGGGGACTCTGGAAACACCATATATTTT
-,TRBJ1-1,TRBV4-1,-,CASSQVFFEQREAFF,TGCGCCAGCAGCCAAGTTTTTTTCGAACAGCGGGAAGCTTTCTTT
-,TRBJ2-3,TRBV25-1,-,CASSQGTSTDTQYF,TGTGCCAGCAGTCAGGGAACTAGCACAGATACGCAGTATTTT
-,TRBJ1-1,TRBV7-8,-,CASSLSPLGNTEAFF,TGTGCCAGCAGCTTAAGCCCCTTGGGGAACACTGAAGCTTTCTTT
-,TRBJ1-1,TRBV11-3,-,CASSLISYPIAEAFF,TGTGCCAGCAGCTTGATCAGTTACCCTATCGCTGAAGCTTTCTTT
TRBD1,TRBJ2-2,TRBV9,-,CASSADRGRTGELFF,TGTGCCAGCAGCGCGGACAGGGGGCGTACCGGGGAGCTGTTTTTT
TRBD2,TRBJ2-3,TRBV27,few,CASTTTRLAGGLTDTQYF,TGTGCCAGCACCACCACTAGACTAGCGGGAGGACTCACAGATACGCAGTATTTT
-,TRBJ1-5,TRBV7-2,-,CASSLDYGGQPQHF,TGTGCCAGCAGCTTAGACTATGGTGGCCAGCCCCAGCATTTT
TRBD2,TRBJ2-3,TRBV5-1,-,CASSAWTSGQGDTQYF,TGCGCCAGCAGCGCCTGGACTAGCGGGCAGGGAGATACGCAGTATTTT
-,TRBJ1-2,TRBV18,-,CASSPSDRVEGYTF,TGTGCCAGCTCACCGTCGGACAGAGTGGAAGGCTACACCTTC
TRBD2,TRBJ2-3,TRBV29-1,-,CSVGPSAGATDTQYF,TGCAGCGTTGGCCCCTCGGCGGGAGCCACAGATACGCAGTATTTT
TRBD1,TRBJ2-1,TRBV11-2,-,CASSLDRGQGTYNEQFF,TGTGCCAGCAGCTTAGATCGGGGACAGGGAACATACAATGAGCAGTTCTTC
-,TRBJ1-1,TRBV14,-,CASSQDGRVGAFF,TGTGCCAGCAGCCAAGACGGCAGGGTTGGAGCTTTCTTT
TRBD1,TRBJ2-7,TRBV19,-,CASSIIGTGFAYEQYF,TGTGCCAGTAGTATCATCGGGACAGGGTTTGCCTACGAGCAGTACTTC
-,TRBJ1-4,TRBV27,-,CASSHRVGEKLFF,TGTGCCAGCAGTCACAGGGTGGGCGAAAAACTGTTTTTT
-,TRBJ2-2,TRBV6-7,-,CASSYWSNTGELFF,TGTGCCAGCAGTTATTGGTCGAACACCGGGGAGCTGTTTTTT
TRBD1,TRBJ1-5,TRBV6-6,once,CASSYSRGGNQPQHF,TGTGCCAGCAGTTACTCCAGGGGGGGAAATCAGCCCCAGCATTTT
-,TRBJ1-1,TRBV19,-,CASNQGFHTEAFF,TGTGCCAGTAACCAGGGATTTCACACTGAAGCTTTCTTT
TRBD2,TRBJ2-2,TRBV10-1,-,CASSDAGANTGELFF,TGCGCCAGCAGTGATGCGGGGGCGAACACCGGGGAGCTGTTTTTT
-,TRBJ2-7,TRBV18,-,CASSPAGKYEQYF,TGTGCCAGCTCACCAGCAGGGAAGTACGAGCAGTACTTC
-,TRBJ1-2,TRBV7-2,few,CASSHGQINYGYTF,TGTGCCAGCAGCCACGGACAAATAAACTATGGCTACACCTTC
-,TRBJ1-1,TRBV24-1,once,CATRAQVNTEAFF,TGTGCCACGCGAGCCCAGGTGAACACTGAAGCTTTCTTT
TRBD2,TRBJ2-2,TRBV3-1/TRBV3-2,-,CASSQGLAGGELFF,TGTGCCAGCAGCCAGGGACTAGCCGGCGGGGAGCTGTTTTTT